This passage covers 21 T cell receptor beta chains from one sample sequenced in a study of blood T cell repertoires in COVID-19. Method: immunoSEQ multiplex PCR; TCRdb's copy keeps in-frame clones and lacks some. The table has roughly 140,000 clones, approximately 91% seen once. Sample: peripheral blood. The source of these receptors is a human donor in a cohort sampled during active COVID-19.

The chain combines TRBV7-9 with TRBJ2-7; 9 bases agree with TRBD1. This CDR3 region has 15 residues. Germline-derived CDR1 and CDR2 are SEHNR and FQNEAQ (reference sequence). The trim removed 2 bases at V and 6 bases at J, leaving 8 bases unmatched. The DNA for the CDR3 is TGTGCCAGCAGCTTAACTGGACAGGGGAGAGGCGAGCAGTACTTC. It specifies CASSLTGQGRGEQYF. Full variable domain (missing parts from reference TRBV7-9 and TRBJ2-7): DTGVSQNPRHKITKRGQNVTFRCDPISEHNRLYWYRQTLGQGPEFLTYFQNEAQLEKSRLLSDRFSAERPKGSFSTLEIQRTEQGDSAMYLCASSLTGQGRGEQYFGPGTRLTVT.

The chain's CDR3 is CASQGFGTGRSPLHF. The CDR3 coding sequence is TGTGCCAGCCAGGGATTTGGGACAGGGCGTTCACCCCTCCACTTT. The chain combines TRBV6-5 with TRBJ1-6, with 9 positions matching TRBD1. The CDR3 runs to 15 residues. V was pared by 8 bases and J by 9 bases, with 11 bases of the junction left unmatched. Germline CDR1 and CDR2: MNHEY and SVGAGI.

This rearrangement joins TRBV5-1 to TRBJ1-1, with 7 bases lining up with TRBD1. V shed 4 bases, J shed 4 bases, and the junction held 22 bases outside the gene matches. Germline V lookup: CDR1 SGHRS, CDR2 YFSETQ. The CDR3 contains 19 residues. The CDR3 sequence is CASSLRHRGGDGWGTEAFF. The CDR3 DNA sequence: TGCGCCAGCAGCCTACGGCACAGAGGGGGCGATGGGTGGGGCACTGAAGCTTTCTTT.

The gene calls are TRBV6-2 or TRBV6-3 and TRBJ1-5; D remains unclear. The CDR3 has 12 residues. The germline CDR1 and CDR2 sequences are MNHEY and SVGEGT. Trimming removed 0 bases at V and 9 bases at J, with 6 bases between. The CDR3 here is CASSYSAGPQHF. CDR3 nucleotide sequence: TGTGCCAGCAGTTACTCGGCGGGGCCCCAGCATTTT.

This chain uses TRBV3-1 (or the pseudogene TRBV3-2) with TRBJ2-7; 10 nucleotides agree with TRBD1. The length of the CDR3 is 12 residues. Germline-derived CDR1 and CDR2 are LGHDT and YNNKEL (reference sequence). The V and J ends lost 11 bases and 6 bases, in that order; junction bases with no gene match: 7. CDR3 bases: TGTGCCGGTGGACAGGGGGAGTTCGAGCAGTACTTC. Its protein product is CAGGQGEFEQYF.

The sample holds a few counts of this clone. The J gene is TRBJ2-3, the V gene TRBV5-1; the D is unclear. There are 16 residues in the CDR3. V was pared by 0 bases and J by 2 bases, with 13 bases between. The germline V gene has CDR1 SGHRS and CDR2 YFSETQ. The CDR3 sequence: CASSLGDNLPTDTQYF. The CDR3 DNA sequence: TGCGCCAGCAGCTTGGGAGACAACTTACCCACAGATACGCAGTATTTT.

Only one count was recorded for this clone. The chain couples TRBV30 to TRBJ2-7; 10 positions agree with TRBD2. J lost 7 bases, V lost 2 bases, and 17 bases had no gene match. The CDR3 spans 17 residues. From germline, CDR1 is GTSNPN and CDR2 SVGIG (reference sequence). CDR3: CAWSTDLGLAGAREQYF. DNA for the CDR3: TGTGCCTGGAGTACCGACCTTGGTCTAGCGGGAGCGAGGGAGCAGTACTTC.

V is TRBV2 and J is TRBJ1-2; a possible D gene is TRBD1 (5 bases). CDR3 length: 14 amino acids. The V gene lost 4 bases and the J gene lost 4 bases, with 13 bases spanning the gap. Germline V CDR1 and CDR2: SNHLY, FYNNEI. CDR3 DNA: TGTGCCAGCAGTGGACAGCCCTCGGGCTATGGCTACACCTTC. This translates into CASSGQPSGYGYTF.

This clone has just a few counts. The chain links TRBV28 to TRBJ1-1; the match to TRBD1 covers 8 bases. CDR3 length equals 15 residues. Germline V gives CDR1 MDHEN, CDR2 SYDVKM. With 5 bases clipped from V and 4 bases from J, the junction kept 9 bases outside the gene matches. As DNA, the CDR3 is TGTGCCAGCAGTCTCAGGACAGGGACGGGCACTGAAGCTTTCTTT. Translated, it gives CASSLRTGTGTEAFF.

The chain links TRBV29-1 to TRBJ1-1; D not certain. The V gene's germline CDR1 is SQVTM and CDR2 ANQGSEA. This CDR3 contains 15 residues. Trimming left V 6 bases short and J 1 base short, with 18 bases between. The CDR3 nucleotides read TGCAGCGTCCGACCCCTGGGAGCGGGGAACACTGAAGCTTTCTTT. This codes for CSVRPLGAGNTEAFF.

The chain employs TRBV7-6 and TRBJ1-5, with TRBD1 identical over 9 bases. Trimming removed 1 base from V and 6 bases from J; junction bases left unmatched: 4. CDR1 and CDR2 from the germline V gene are SGHVS and FNYEAQ. This CDR3 comprises 15 residues. This CDR3 is CASSLGGQGGQPQHF. CDR3 nucleotides: TGTGCCAGCAGCTTAGGGGGACAGGGCGGTCAGCCCCAGCATTTT.

This chain links TRBV19 with TRBJ2-3; 10 nucleotides align to TRBD2. The CDR3 is made up of 16 amino acids. The germline gives CDR1 LNHDA, CDR2 SQIVND (reference sequence). With 3 bases clipped from V and 3 bases from J, the junction kept 6 bases outside the gene matches. DNA of the CDR3: TGTGCCAGTAGTATCTCTAGCGGGAGTAGTACAGATACGCAGTATTTT. It codes for CASSISSGSSTDTQYF.

The chain recombines TRBV7-8 with TRBJ1-6; D is undetermined. V was clipped by 5 bases and J by 8 bases, with 7 bases between them. Germline CDR1 is SGHVS and CDR2 is FQNEAQ. The CDR3 has 12 residues. The CDR3, as DNA: TGTGCCAGCAGCCCCGGTTATTCACCCCTCCACTTT. Its protein is CASSPGYSPLHF.

The chain carries TRBV6-6 and TRBJ2-2; 11 bases map to TRBD2. Per the germline V gene, CDR1 is MNHNY and CDR2 is SVGAGI (reference sequence). Losses at the gene ends were 9 bases for V and 1 base for J; bases not matched to a gene: 1. CDR3 length equals 14 residues. In nucleotides, the CDR3 is TGTGCCAGTAGCGGGGGGGGGAACACCGGGGAGCTGTTTTTT. It translates to CASSGGGNTGELFF.

In this sample, this clone turned up many times. The CDR3 region is CASSNIGQSGYTF. DNA for the CDR3: TGTGCCAGCAGCAACATCGGACAGAGCGGCTACACCTTC. The chain employs TRBV6-2 or TRBV6-3 and TRBJ1-2; the D gene is possibly TRBD1 (6 bases). Germline values: CDR1 MNHEY, CDR2 SVGEGT. The CDR3 runs 13 residues. V lost 6 bases and J 8 bases, leaving 16 bases between the germline ends.

The chain has TRBV14 and TRBJ1-4; D unclear. CDR1 is SGHDN, CDR2 FVKESK, per germline. This CDR3 is built from 15 residues. The V end lost 0 bases, the J end lost 5 bases, and 10 bases lay between the germline ends. The CDR3 DNA reads TGTGCCAGCAGCCAAGATACACACAGAAATGAAAAACTGTTTTTT. Its protein is CASSQDTHRNEKLFF.

This clone was observed once. J is TRBJ2-7 and V is TRBV6-2 or TRBV6-3, with D possibly matching TRBD1 (5 bases). Germline loops: CDR1 MNHEY, CDR2 SVGEGT. The CDR3 loop spans 15 amino acids. V lost 2 bases and J 7 bases, leaving 18 bases between the germline ends. CDR3 in DNA: TGTGCCAGCAGTTACAGGGGATTACGATTACTTGAGCAGTACTTC. Translation: CASSYRGLRLLEQYF.

This clone was detected a few times. The chain carries TRBV7-9 and TRBJ2-7, with 7 bases lining up with TRBD1. CDR3 size: 16 residues. Trimming cost V 1 base and J 1 base; bases outside gene matches: 7. Germline-derived CDR1 and CDR2 are SEHNR and FQNEAQ (reference sequence). CDR3: CASSLGKGAFSYEQYF. Here the CDR3 DNA reads TGTGCCAGCAGCTTAGGCAAGGGGGCATTTTCCTACGAGCAGTACTTC.

V usage is TRBV19 and J usage is TRBJ2-2, with 10 bases aligning to TRBD2. CDR1 and CDR2 from the germline V gene are LNHDA and SQIVND (reference sequence). This CDR3 region has 16 residues. With V trimmed by 2 bases and J by 6 bases, 6 bases remained unmatched. Here the CDR3 DNA reads TGTGCCAGTAGTATACAGAGCGGGGGGGCCCCCGGGGAGCTGTTTTTT. Translating gives CASSIQSGGAPGELFF.

The CDR3 DNA reads as TGTGCCAGCTCACCGAAACGGGAGAACACAGATACGCAGTATTTT. Protein: CASSPKRENTDTQYF. This chain links TRBV18 with TRBJ2-3; the D gene is possibly TRBD2 (6 bases). V lost 3 bases and J 2 bases, leaving 12 bases between the germline ends. The germline V gene encodes CDR1 KGHSH and CDR2 LQKENI. The CDR3 consists of 15 residues.

The chain employs TRBV12-5 and TRBJ2-1; 8 bases are shared with TRBD1. The CDR3 is 15 amino acids. Per germline, CDR1 LGHNT and CDR2 FRNRAP. The junction had 8 bases not matched to a gene; V was cut back by 0 bases and J by 10 bases. CDR3 amino acids: CASGLVLKGTGEQFF. CDR3 coding DNA: TGTGCTAGTGGTTTGGTACTGAAAGGGACAGGCGAGCAGTTCTTC.